This TCR beta chain is drawn from a study of shared clonotypes between healthy human individuals. The study's findings and limits: The sole specimen, blood, was sampled, and tissue repertoires likely differ. Roughly 5% of naive CD4 clonotypes were common to several donors.

The authors distributed each subset's genomic DNA evenly over several immunoSEQ plates. Method: immunoSEQ multiplex PCR; TCRdb's copy keeps in-frame clones and lacks some. The repertoire has fewer than 800,000 clones, around 90% of them found once; the top ten carry approximately 24%. About this clone itself: Its antigen is not known.

The CDR3 length is 13 residues. V was cut by 1 base and J by 2 bases, with 4 bases left in between. CDR1 and CDR2 (germline): SNHLY, FYNNEI. CD45RO-negative cells were positively selected for CCR7, leaving out terminally differentiated effector memory CD45RA+ cells. Recent vaccinations or acute infections were absent in the healthy HIV-negative adult donors. The chain has TRBV2 and TRBJ2-3; no firm D call. Sequenced input: naive CD8+ T cells sorted from blood. This TCR was recovered from a man aged 25 to 40 in good health. CDR3 region: CASSEDATDTQYF. The CDR3 nucleotides are TGTGCCAGCAGTGAAGATGCCACAGATACGCAGTATTTT.